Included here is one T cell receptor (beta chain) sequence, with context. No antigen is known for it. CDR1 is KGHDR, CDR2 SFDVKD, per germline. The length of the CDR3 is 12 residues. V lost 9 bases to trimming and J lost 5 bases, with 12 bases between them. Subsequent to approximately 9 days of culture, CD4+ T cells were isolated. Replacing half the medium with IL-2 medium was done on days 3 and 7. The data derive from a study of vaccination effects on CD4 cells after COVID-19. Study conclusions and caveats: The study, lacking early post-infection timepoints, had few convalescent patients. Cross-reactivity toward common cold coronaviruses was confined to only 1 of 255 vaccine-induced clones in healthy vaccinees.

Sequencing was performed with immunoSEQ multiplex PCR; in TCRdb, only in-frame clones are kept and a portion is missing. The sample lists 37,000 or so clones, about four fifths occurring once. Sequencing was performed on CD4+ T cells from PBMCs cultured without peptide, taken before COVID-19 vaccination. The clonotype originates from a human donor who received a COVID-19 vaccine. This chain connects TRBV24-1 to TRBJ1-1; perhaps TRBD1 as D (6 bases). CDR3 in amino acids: CATGQRRTEAFF. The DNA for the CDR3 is TGTGCCACCGGACAGAGAAGAACTGAAGCTTTCTTT.